Each of the 5 T cell receptor beta chains below was sequenced from the same sample in a study of blood T cell repertoires in COVID-19. Sequenced by immunoSEQ multiplex PCR; TCRdb stores in-frame clones only, minus some. The sample records 150,000 to 200,000 clones, roughly nine tenths being singletons. Material: peripheral blood. The source of these receptors is a man between 18 and 35 years old who had recovered from COVID-19.

The rearrangement joins TRBV2 to TRBJ2-7, with D possibly TRBD1 on 6 matching bases. This CDR3 comprises 15 residues. Germline CDR1 reads SNHLY; CDR2 reads FYNNEI. Trimming left V 7 bases short and J 1 base short, with 17 bases between. In nucleotides, the CDR3 is TGTGCCAGCACCAGGGGTAGGCAGGGGTCCTACGAGCAGTACTTC. This translates into CASTRGRQGSYEQYF.

CDR3 protein: CASSLTSDPGDEQFF. Written as DNA, the CDR3 is TGTGCCAGCAGCTTGACTAGCGACCCAGGCGATGAGCAGTTCTTC. The gene calls are TRBV11-3 and TRBJ2-1; TRBD2 matches 8 bases. CDR3 size: 15 residues. The V segment lost 3 bases and the J segment 8 bases; nucleotides outside the gene matches: 9. Germline-derived CDR1 and CDR2 are SGHNT and YENEEA. The full variable domain, its missing parts supplied by reference TRBV11-3 and TRBJ2-1, is EAGVVQSPRYKIIEKKQPVAFWCNPISGHNTLYWYLQNLGQGPELLIRYENEEAVDDSQLPKDRFSAERLKGVDSTLKIQPAELGDSAVYLCASSLTSDPGDEQFFGPGTRLTVL.

This clone has only a few counts. A junction boundary mismatches the germline segment, possibly from a read error. The chain carries TRBV7-9 and TRBJ1-2, with a tentative D call TRBD1 (5 bases). This CDR3 region has 13 residues. The germline gives CDR1 SEHNR, CDR2 FQNEAQ (reference sequence). Written as DNA, the CDR3 is TGTGCCGGCAGACAGCCTCTCGCCTATGGCTACACCTTC. This codes for CAGRQPLAYGYTF.

The CDR3 region has the DNA TGCAGCGTTGACGGACAGGGGGGACGAGGCTACACCTTC. Protein sequence: CSVDGQGGRGYTF. The rearrangement uses TRBV29-1 and TRBJ1-2, with 10 bases matching TRBD1. This CDR3 region has 13 residues. Unmatched junction bases numbered 6, after V lost 3 bases and J lost 8 bases. Germline loops: CDR1 SQVTM, CDR2 ANQGSEA.

The V call is TRBV7-9, the J call TRBJ1-2; possible D gene TRBD1, 6 bases. V was cut by 0 bases and J by 4 bases, with 12 bases left in between. From germline, CDR1 is SEHNR and CDR2 FQNEAQ (reference sequence). The CDR3 length is 15 residues. CDR3 in amino acids: CASSLATGSSYGYTF. In DNA, the CDR3 is TGTGCCAGCAGCTTAGCTACAGGGTCTTCCTATGGCTACACCTTC.